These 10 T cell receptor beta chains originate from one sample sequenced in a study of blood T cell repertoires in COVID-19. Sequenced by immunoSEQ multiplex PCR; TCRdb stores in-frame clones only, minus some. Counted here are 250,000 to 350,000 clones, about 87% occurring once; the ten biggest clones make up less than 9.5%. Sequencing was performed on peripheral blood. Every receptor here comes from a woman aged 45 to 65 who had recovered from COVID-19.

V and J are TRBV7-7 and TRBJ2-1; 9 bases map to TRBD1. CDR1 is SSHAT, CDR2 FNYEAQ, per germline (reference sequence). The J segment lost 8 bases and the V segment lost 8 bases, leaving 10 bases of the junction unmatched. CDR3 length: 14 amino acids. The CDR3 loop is CASSMGTGLDEQFF. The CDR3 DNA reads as TGTGCCAGCTCCATGGGGACAGGGCTCGATGAGCAGTTCTTC.

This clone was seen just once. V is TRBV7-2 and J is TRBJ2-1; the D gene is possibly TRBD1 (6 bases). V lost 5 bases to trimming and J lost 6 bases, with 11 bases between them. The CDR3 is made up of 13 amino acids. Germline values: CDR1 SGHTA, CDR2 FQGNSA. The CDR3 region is CASSATGLNEQFF. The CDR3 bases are TGTGCCAGCAGCGCTACAGGGCTCAATGAGCAGTTCTTC. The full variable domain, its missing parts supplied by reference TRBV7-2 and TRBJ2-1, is GAGVSQSPSNKVTEKGKDVELRCDPISGHTALYWYRQSLGQGLEFLIYFQGNSAPDKSGLPSDRFSAERTGGSVSTLTIQRTQQEDSAVYLCASSATGLNEQFFGPGTRLTVL.

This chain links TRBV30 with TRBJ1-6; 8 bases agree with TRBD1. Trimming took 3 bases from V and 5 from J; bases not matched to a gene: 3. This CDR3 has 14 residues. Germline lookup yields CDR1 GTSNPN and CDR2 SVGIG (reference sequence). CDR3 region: CAWSQQGDNSPLHF. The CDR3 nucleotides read TGTGCCTGGAGCCAACAGGGGGATAATTCACCCCTCCACTTT.

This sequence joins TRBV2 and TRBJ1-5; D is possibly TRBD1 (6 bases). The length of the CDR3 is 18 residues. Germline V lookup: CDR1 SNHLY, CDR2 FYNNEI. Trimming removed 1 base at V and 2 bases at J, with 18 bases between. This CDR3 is CASSEGPTGYLGNQPQHF. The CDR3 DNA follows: TGTGCCAGCAGTGAAGGCCCCACAGGGTATCTAGGCAATCAGCCCCAGCATTTT.

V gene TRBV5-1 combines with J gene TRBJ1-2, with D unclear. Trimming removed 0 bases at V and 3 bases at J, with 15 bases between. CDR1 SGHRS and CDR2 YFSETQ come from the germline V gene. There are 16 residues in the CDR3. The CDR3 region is CASSLGFDVGDYGYTF. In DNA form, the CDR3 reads TGCGCCAGCAGCTTGGGATTCGACGTGGGAGACTATGGCTACACCTTC.

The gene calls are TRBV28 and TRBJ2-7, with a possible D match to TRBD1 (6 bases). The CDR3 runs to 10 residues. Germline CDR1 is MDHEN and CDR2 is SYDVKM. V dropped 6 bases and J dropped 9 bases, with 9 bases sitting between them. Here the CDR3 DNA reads TGTGCCAGCAGCAGGGGCCTGCAGTACTTC. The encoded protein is CASSRGLQYF.

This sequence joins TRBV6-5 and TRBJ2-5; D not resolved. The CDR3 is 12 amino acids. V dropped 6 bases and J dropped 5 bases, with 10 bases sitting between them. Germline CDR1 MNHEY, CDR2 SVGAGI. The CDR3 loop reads CASSRSGETQYF. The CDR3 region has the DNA TGTGCCAGCAGCCGTTCTGGCGAGACCCAGTACTTC.

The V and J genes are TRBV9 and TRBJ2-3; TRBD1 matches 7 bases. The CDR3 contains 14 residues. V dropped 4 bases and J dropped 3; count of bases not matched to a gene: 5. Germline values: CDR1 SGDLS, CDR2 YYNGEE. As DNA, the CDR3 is TGTGCCAGCAGCCGACAGGGATGGACAGATACGCAGTATTTT. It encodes CASSRQGWTDTQYF.

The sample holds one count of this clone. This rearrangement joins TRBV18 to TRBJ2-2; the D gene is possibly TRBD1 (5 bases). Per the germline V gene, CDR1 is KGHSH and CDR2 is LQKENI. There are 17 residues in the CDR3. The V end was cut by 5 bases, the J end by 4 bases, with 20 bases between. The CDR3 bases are TGTGCCAGCTCAGGGAACCCCGCGACAGACTCCACCGGGGAGCTGTTTTTT. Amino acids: CASSGNPATDSTGELFF.

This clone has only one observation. The CDR3 spells CASSLLVGDRGQDGYTF. CDR3 coding DNA: TGTGCCAGCAGTTTATTGGTCGGGGACAGGGGGCAAGATGGCTACACCTTC. V is TRBV28 and J is TRBJ1-2; TRBD1 matches 12 bases. The CDR3 covers 17 residues. The V and J ends lost 1 base and 6 bases, in that order; junction bases with no gene match: 9. Germline CDR1 and CDR2: MDHEN and SYDVKM.